The 27 T cell receptor beta chains reported below all come from one sample, sequenced in a study of regulatory dendritic cells for organ transplantation. Data came from immunoSEQ multiplex PCR; TCRdb stores just in-frame clones and leaves some out. The data contain some 29,000 clones, roughly 79% of them singletons. Sequenced input: memory CD4+ T cells from blood. The sample's subset: CD45RO+ memory T cells. The source is a human donor in good health.

This rearrangement joins TRBV6-5 to TRBJ2-7; no definite D call. The V end lost 1 base, the J end lost 5 bases, and 9 bases lay between the germline ends. CDR1 MNHEY and CDR2 SVGAGI come from the germline V gene. The CDR3 sequence is 13 residues long. CDR3 DNA: TGTGCCAGCAGTTACTTGTTGGGCCACGAGCAGTACTTC. Encoded protein: CASSYLLGHEQYF.

The chain is built from TRBV27 and TRBJ2-7; the match to TRBD1 covers 7 bases. The CDR3 sequence is 11 residues long. V shed 9 bases and J 6 bases; nucleotides not matched to a gene: 5. The V gene's germline CDR1 is MNHEY and CDR2 SMNVEV (reference sequence). CDR3 loop: CARTGFIEQYF. In nucleotides, the CDR3 is TGTGCCAGGACAGGGTTTATCGAGCAGTACTTC.

The V gene is TRBV5-8, the J gene TRBJ2-5; 9 bases map to TRBD1. The CDR3 length is 16 residues. Germline-derived CDR1 and CDR2 are SGHTS and YDEGEE. J was trimmed by 2 bases and V by 0 bases; bases with no gene match: 5. CDR3 in DNA: TGTGCCAGCAGCTTGGCCCGAGGACAGGGGCAAGAGACCCAGTACTTC. Translation: CASSLARGQGQETQYF.

The V call is TRBV11-3, the J call TRBJ1-4; D remains unclear. The ends were cut back, 0 bases at V and 3 bases at J, with 11 bases in the middle. Per germline, CDR1 SGHNT and CDR2 YENEEA. This CDR3 has 16 residues. CDR3 residues: CASSLDLPGSNEKLFF. CDR3 nucleotides: TGTGCCAGCAGCTTAGATCTCCCGGGCTCTAATGAAAAACTGTTTTTT.

This sequence joins TRBV6-6 and TRBJ1-2; TRBD1 might be the D (6 bases). The V end was cut by 5 bases, the J end by 1 base, with 14 bases between. The CDR3 contains 15 residues. Per germline, CDR1 MNHNY and CDR2 SVGAGI (reference sequence). CDR3 sequence reads: CASSKTGSFNYGYTF. CDR3 bases: TGTGCCAGCAGTAAGACAGGTTCTTTTAACTATGGCTACACCTTC.

V usage is TRBV7-8 and J usage is TRBJ2-7, with 10 bases fitting TRBD2. This CDR3 spans 16 amino acids. V was clipped by 1 base and J by 3 bases; unmatched bases: 6. From germline, CDR1 is SGHVS and CDR2 FQNEAQ. The CDR3 sequence is CASSLEVAGGYYEQYF. CDR3 nucleotides: TGTGCCAGCAGCTTAGAGGTAGCGGGAGGTTACTACGAGCAGTACTTC.

This clone was observed a handful of times. This sequence joins TRBV7-9 and TRBJ1-2, with a possible D match to TRBD1 (6 bases). CDR3 size: 18 residues. Germline V lookup: CDR1 SEHNR, CDR2 FQNEAQ (reference sequence). Trimming cost V 5 bases and J 0 bases, with 22 bases left between them. The CDR3 loop reads CASSVGLRTDTTNYGYTF. The CDR3 DNA sequence: TGTGCCAGCAGCGTAGGACTCAGGACAGATACTACTAACTATGGCTACACCTTC.

This chain links TRBV6-5 with TRBJ1-1; perhaps TRBD1 as D (5 bases). The length of the CDR3 is 13 residues. V lost 6 bases to trimming and J lost 10 bases, with 18 bases between them. Germline V CDR1 and CDR2: MNHEY, SVGAGI. DNA for the CDR3: TGTGCCAGCAGACAAACAAGGGGCGCAATAGCTTTCTTT. It specifies CASRQTRGAIAFF.

The J gene is TRBJ2-7, the V gene TRBV9; 8 nucleotides line up with TRBD1. This CDR3 region has 13 residues. Germline V gene data show CDR1 as SGDLS and CDR2 as YYNGEE. With V trimmed by 4 bases and J by 2 bases, 2 bases remained unmatched. The CDR3 DNA sequence: TGTGCCAGCAGCCCACAGGGGGCCTACGAGCAGTACTTC. Translating it yields CASSPQGAYEQYF. Full variable domain (rest looked up from reference TRBV9 and TRBJ2-7): DSGVTQTPKHLITATGQRVTLRCSPRSGDLSVYWYQQSLDQGLQFLIQYYNGEERAKGNILERFSAQQFPDLHSELNLSSLELGDSALYFCASSPQGAYEQYFGPGTRLTVT.

V gene TRBV5-1 combines with J gene TRBJ1-4; D unresolved. Germline assignment: CDR1 SGHRS and CDR2 YFSETQ. Trimming shortened V by 8 bases and J by 5 bases, and 16 bases separated the two germline ends. This CDR3 region has 14 residues. DNA for the CDR3: TGCGCCAGTTCGACGGGTGGGGTGAATGAAAAACTGTTTTTT. Amino acids: CASSTGGVNEKLFF.

The rearrangement links TRBV11-2 to TRBJ1-6; D is possibly TRBD1 (5 bases). The CDR3 extends over 14 amino acids. V lost 1 base and J lost 4, with 5 bases in between. Germline V CDR1 and CDR2: SGHAT, FQNNGV. The CDR3, as DNA: TGTGCCAGCAGCTTAGGACAGTATAATTCACCCCTCCACTTT. Translated: CASSLGQYNSPLHF.

The chain recombines TRBV15 with TRBJ1-1; 7 positions match TRBD1. Germline V gives CDR1 LNHNV, CDR2 YYDKDF (reference sequence). With 1 base clipped from V and 2 bases from J, the junction kept 7 bases outside the gene matches. The CDR3 runs 16 residues. This CDR3 is CATSRGSNRGNTEAFF. The CDR3 DNA is TGTGCCACCAGCAGAGGCTCAAACAGGGGAAACACTGAAGCTTTCTTT.

The chain combines TRBV5-6 with TRBJ2-5; D is possibly TRBD2 (6 bases). Germline V gives CDR1 SGHDT, CDR2 YYEEEE. The CDR3 is 14 residues long. V lost 5 bases to trimming and J lost 4 bases, with 15 bases between them. CDR3 sequence reads: CASSKRMGGETQYF. For the CDR3, the DNA is TGTGCCAGCAGTAAACGCATGGGGGGAGAGACCCAGTACTTC.

V usage is TRBV2 and J usage is TRBJ2-1; unclear D gene. This CDR3 contains 13 residues. Germline loops: CDR1 SNHLY, CDR2 FYNNEI. V gave up 1 base and J gave up 9 bases, with 10 bases separating them. CDR3 loop: CASSEGPEIEQFF. The CDR3 DNA is TGTGCCAGCAGTGAAGGGCCCGAGATTGAGCAGTTCTTC.

A single count supports this clone. The genes are TRBV19 and TRBJ2-2, with 15 bases that match TRBD2. V shed 5 bases, J shed 7 bases, and the junction held 8 bases outside the gene matches. The CDR3 runs to 17 residues. Germline V gives CDR1 LNHDA, CDR2 SQIVND (reference sequence). CDR3 in DNA: TGTGCCAGTAGTTCGCCGGGACTAGCGGGAGGCGGCGGGGAGCTGTTTTTT. Translation: CASSSPGLAGGGGELFF.

V and J are TRBV7-2 and TRBJ2-7; D remains ambiguous. CDR3 length: 14 amino acids. The germline V and J ends were trimmed by 2 bases and 0 bases, with 8 bases remaining between them. Germline CDR1 is SGHTA and CDR2 is FQGNSA. CDR3 sequence reads: CASSLSHSSYEQYF. The CDR3 nucleotides are TGTGCCAGCAGCTTATCCCACAGCTCCTACGAGCAGTACTTC. Variable domain in full (rest from reference TRBV7-2 and TRBJ2-7): GAGVSQSPSNKVTEKGKDVELRCDPISGHTALYWYRQSLGQGLEFLIYFQGNSAPDKSGLPSDRFSAERTGGSVSTLTIQRTQQEDSAVYLCASSLSHSSYEQYFGPGTRLTVT.

J is TRBJ1-6 and V is TRBV7-3; possible D gene TRBD1, 5 bases. The V gene's germline CDR1 is SGHTA and CDR2 FQGTGA. The CDR3 length is 14 residues. The V end was cut by 5 bases, the J end by 9 bases, with 14 bases between. In DNA form, the CDR3 reads TGTGCCAGCAGCCAAAGGCCGGGGACTTCACCCCTCCACTTT. It encodes CASSQRPGTSPLHF.

This chain joins TRBV10-3 and TRBJ2-5, with D maybe TRBD2 (6 bases). The ends were cut back, 4 bases at V and 2 bases at J, with 11 bases in the middle. In germline, CDR1 is ENHRY, CDR2 SYGVKD. The CDR3 runs to 14 residues. CDR3 in amino acids: CAISGGVLQETQYF. In DNA, the CDR3 is TGTGCCATCAGTGGGGGGGTTTTACAAGAGACCCAGTACTTC.

The CDR3 is CASRLPQANEKLFF. The CDR3 nucleotides are TGTGCCAGCAGATTACCCCAGGCTAATGAAAAACTGTTTTTT. The chain uses TRBV6-1 and TRBJ1-4; D ambiguous. CDR1 is MNHNS, CDR2 SASEGT, per germline. The CDR3 sequence is 14 residues long. The V end lost 6 bases, the J end lost 3 bases, and 11 bases lay between the germline ends.

The gene calls are TRBV20-1 and TRBJ1-2, with D maybe TRBD1 (5 bases). Germline values: CDR1 DFQATT, CDR2 SNEGSKA (reference sequence). Trimming took off 8 bases at V and 8 bases at J, with 12 bases between the two ends. This CDR3 is built from 10 residues. The CDR3 sequence is CSHGTRGYTF. The CDR3 nucleotides are TGCAGTCACGGGACGAGGGGCTACACCTTC.

The V gene is TRBV23-1, the J gene TRBJ1-2, with a weak D call TRBD1 (5 bases). TRBV23-1 is an ORF; its function is uncertain. The CDR3 loop spans 14 amino acids. The germline V and J ends were trimmed by 3 bases and 7 bases, with 15 bases remaining between them. The CDR3 loop is CASSHPQGEGGYTF. CDR3 DNA: TGCGCCAGCAGTCATCCTCAGGGCGAGGGTGGCTACACCTTC.

V is TRBV6-1 and J is TRBJ1-2; possibly TRBD1 for D (6 bases). Germline CDR1 is MNHNS and CDR2 is SASEGT. V was cut by 4 bases and J by 4 bases, with 16 bases left in between. This CDR3 is built from 15 residues. The CDR3 region has the DNA TGTGCCAGCAGTGCCTACCAAGGAGGGGGCTATGGCTACACCTTC. It yields the protein CASSAYQGGGYGYTF.

The CDR3 nucleotides read TGTGCCAGCAGCCCCGGGACTAGAGCAGATACGCAGTATTTT. Translating gives CASSPGTRADTQYF. J is TRBJ2-3 and V is TRBV7-3, with 8 positions matching TRBD2. CDR1 and CDR2 (germline): SGHTA, FQGTGA. V shed 5 bases and J 4 bases; nucleotides not matched to a gene: 5. The CDR3 has 14 amino acids.

The chain carries TRBV9 and TRBJ1-5; D gene unclear. Trimming removed 4 bases at V and 7 bases at J, with 12 bases between. Germline CDR1 reads SGDLS; CDR2 reads YYNGEE. The CDR3 has 13 residues. The CDR3 protein is CASSLDGIQPQHF. CDR3 sequence (DNA): TGTGCCAGCAGCTTAGACGGTATCCAGCCCCAGCATTTT. Supplemented by reference TRBV9 and TRBJ1-5, the full variable domain reads DSGVTQTPKHLITATGQRVTLRCSPRSGDLSVYWYQQSLDQGLQFLIQYYNGEERAKGNILERFSAQQFPDLHSELNLSSLELGDSALYFCASSLDGIQPQHFGDGTRLSIL.

The genes are TRBV25-1 and TRBJ2-5; D possibly corresponds to TRBD1 (5 bases). From germline, CDR1 is MGHDK and CDR2 SYGVNS. The CDR3 consists of 14 residues. The V end was cut by 5 bases, the J end by 5 bases, with 15 bases between. The CDR3: CASSPTGPLETQYF. CDR3 nucleotides: TGTGCCAGCAGTCCCACAGGCCCGTTGGAGACCCAGTACTTC.

The chain joins TRBV5-6 to TRBJ1-2; no clear D gene. CDR3 length: 15 amino acids. Per the germline V gene, CDR1 is SGHDT and CDR2 is YYEEEE. Trimming left V 0 bases short and J 8 bases short, with 17 bases between. The CDR3 bases are TGTGCCAGCAGCTTGGCCTCGAGGGCGTCGCGAGGCTACACCTTC. Its protein product is CASSLASRASRGYTF.

The chain joins TRBV19 to TRBJ2-7; 14 positions agree with TRBD2. V was pared by 1 base and J by 0 bases, with 5 bases of the junction left unmatched. This CDR3 is 18 amino acids long. Germline CDR1 reads LNHDA; CDR2 reads SQIVND (reference sequence). CDR3 region: CASSIGRGLAGVSYEQYF. The CDR3 DNA reads TGTGCCAGTAGTATAGGACGGGGACTAGCGGGAGTCTCCTACGAGCAGTACTTC.